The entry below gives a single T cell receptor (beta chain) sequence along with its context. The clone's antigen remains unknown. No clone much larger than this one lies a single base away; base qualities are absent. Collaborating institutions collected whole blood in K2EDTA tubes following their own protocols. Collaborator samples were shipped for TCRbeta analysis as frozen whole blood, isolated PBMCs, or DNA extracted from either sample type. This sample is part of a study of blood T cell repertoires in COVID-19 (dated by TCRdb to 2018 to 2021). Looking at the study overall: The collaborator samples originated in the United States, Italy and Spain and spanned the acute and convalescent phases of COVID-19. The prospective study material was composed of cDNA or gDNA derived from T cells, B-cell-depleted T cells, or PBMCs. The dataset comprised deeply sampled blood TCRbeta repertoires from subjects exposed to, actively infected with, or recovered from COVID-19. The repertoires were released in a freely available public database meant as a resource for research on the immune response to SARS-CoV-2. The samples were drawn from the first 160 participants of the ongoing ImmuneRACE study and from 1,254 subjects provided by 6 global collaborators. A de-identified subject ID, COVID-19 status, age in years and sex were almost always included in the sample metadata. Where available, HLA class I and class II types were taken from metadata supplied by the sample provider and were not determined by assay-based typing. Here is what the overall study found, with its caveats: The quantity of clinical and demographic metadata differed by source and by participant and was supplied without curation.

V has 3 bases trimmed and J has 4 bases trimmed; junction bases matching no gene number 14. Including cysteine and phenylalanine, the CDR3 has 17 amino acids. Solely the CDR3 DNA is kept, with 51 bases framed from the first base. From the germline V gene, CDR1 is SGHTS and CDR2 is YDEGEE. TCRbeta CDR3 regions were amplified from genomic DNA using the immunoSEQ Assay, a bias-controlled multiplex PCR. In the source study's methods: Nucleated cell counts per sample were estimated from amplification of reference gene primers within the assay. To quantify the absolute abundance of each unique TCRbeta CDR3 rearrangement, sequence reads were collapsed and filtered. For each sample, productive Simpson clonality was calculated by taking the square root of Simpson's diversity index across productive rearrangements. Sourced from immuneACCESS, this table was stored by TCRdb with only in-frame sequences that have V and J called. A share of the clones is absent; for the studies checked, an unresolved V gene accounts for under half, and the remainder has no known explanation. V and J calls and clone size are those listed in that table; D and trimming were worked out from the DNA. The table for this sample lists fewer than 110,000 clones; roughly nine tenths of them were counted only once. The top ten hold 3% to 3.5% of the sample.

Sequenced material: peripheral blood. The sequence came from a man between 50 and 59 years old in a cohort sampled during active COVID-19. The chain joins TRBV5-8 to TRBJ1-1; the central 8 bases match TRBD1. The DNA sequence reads TGTGCCAGCAGCTCCGGACAGGGACTGACGGGTCGCACTGAAGCTTTCTTT. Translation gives CASSSGQGLTGRTEAFF. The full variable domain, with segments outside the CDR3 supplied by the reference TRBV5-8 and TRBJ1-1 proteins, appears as EAGVTQSPTHLIKTRGQQATLRCSPISGHTSVYWYQQALGLGLQFLLWYDEGEERNRGNFPPRFSGRQFPNYSSELNVNALELEDSALYLCASSSGQGLTGRTEAFFGQGTRLTVV.